Below, 8 T cell receptor beta chains from the same sample are listed, as sequenced in a study of T cell responses to AZD1222 COVID-19 vaccine. Using immunoSEQ multiplex PCR, the repertoire was profiled, and TCRdb retains in-frame clones only, with some absent. Of over 90,000 clones in the sample, 86% were seen once. Sequences were derived from peripheral blood, sampled on day 0 of AZD1222 vaccination. These receptors were obtained from an adult in good health.

The V gene is TRBV6-2 or TRBV6-3, the J gene TRBJ1-1, with D unclear. V was shortened by 2 bases and J by 0 bases, with 10 bases between the two germline ends. This CDR3 region has 15 residues. Per the germline V gene, CDR1 is MNHEY and CDR2 is SVGEGT. CDR3 sequence: CASSYPNPLNTEAFF. The CDR3 DNA follows: TGTGCCAGCAGTTACCCCAATCCTCTGAACACTGAAGCTTTCTTT.

The chain has TRBV4-2 and TRBJ2-7, with unresolved D. V was shortened by 4 bases and J by 0 bases, with 13 bases between the two germline ends. CDR1 is LGHNA, CDR2 YNFKEQ, per germline. The CDR3 is made up of 15 amino acids. The CDR3 DNA is TGTGCCAGCAGCCCTGATCCCGTAAACTCCTACGAGCAGTACTTC. Protein sequence: CASSPDPVNSYEQYF.

The gene calls are TRBV28 and TRBJ2-2; possible D gene TRBD2, 5 bases. Germline V gene data show CDR1 as MDHEN and CDR2 as SYDVKM. Trimming removed 3 bases from V and 1 base from J, with 9 bases in between. There are 15 residues in the CDR3. The CDR3 sequence is CASSFLGKNTGELFF. CDR3 DNA: TGTGCCAGCAGTTTTCTCGGGAAGAACACCGGGGAGCTGTTTTTT.

The chain carries TRBV27 and TRBJ2-1; D is possibly TRBD2 (6 bases). Germline CDR1 MNHEY, CDR2 SMNVEV (reference sequence). The CDR3 loop spans 14 amino acids. Trimming cost V 3 bases and J 11 bases, with 17 bases left between them. The CDR3 DNA reads TGTGCCAGCAGTTTCGATGGGACCGCGGGGAAGCAGTTCTTC. Its protein product is CASSFDGTAGKQFF.

The chain joins TRBV2 to TRBJ2-1; D is unclear. Trimming took 8 bases from V and 10 from J, leaving 9 bases between them. The length of the CDR3 is 10 residues. The germline CDR1 and CDR2 sequences are SNHLY and FYNNEI. The CDR3 reads CASAREEQFF. The CDR3 DNA reads TGTGCCAGCGCTCGAGAAGAGCAGTTCTTC.

The chain couples TRBV9 to TRBJ2-3, with D possibly matching TRBD2 (6 bases). CDR1 is SGDLS, CDR2 YYNGEE, per germline. CDR3 length: 13 residues. The germline V and J ends were trimmed by 1 base and 8 bases, with 11 bases remaining between them. This chain's CDR3 is CASSVPSASTQYF. The CDR3 DNA reads as TGTGCCAGCAGCGTACCTAGCGCAAGTACGCAGTATTTT. The variable domain in full, completed from reference TRBV9 and TRBJ2-3, reads DSGVTQTPKHLITATGQRVTLRCSPRSGDLSVYWYQQSLDQGLQFLIQYYNGEERAKGNILERFSAQQFPDLHSELNLSSLELGDSALYFCASSVPSASTQYFGPGTRLTVL.

Remarks on this clone: The sample holds other DNA sequences that translate to the same CDR3. This chain connects TRBV6-4 to TRBJ2-3, with 10 bases aligning to TRBD2. The J segment lost 2 bases and the V segment lost 0 bases, leaving 2 bases of the junction unmatched. This CDR3 contains 16 residues. The germline gives CDR1 MRHNA, CDR2 SNTAGT. CDR3 DNA: TGTGCCAGCAGTGACTCAAGCGGGAGGGCCACAGATACGCAGTATTTT. Translating it yields CASSDSSGRATDTQYF.

The chain employs TRBV5-4 and TRBJ2-7; D unclear. Germline V gives CDR1 SGHNT, CDR2 YYREEE (reference sequence). V was shortened by 0 bases and J by 9 bases, with 10 bases between the two germline ends. The CDR3 length is 12 residues. The CDR3 protein is CASSLEVGGQYF. The CDR3 DNA reads TGTGCCAGCAGCTTGGAGGTTGGCGGGCAGTACTTC.